The next 5 T cell receptor beta chains were all read from a single sample in a study of T cells in Graves' hyperthyroidism and ophthalmopathy. Amplification of TCR beta CDR3 regions was performed using RNA transcripts as template. Researchers ran a first-round RT-PCR on the TCR CDR3 using the HTBI primer set. A single record per CDR3 protein comes from TCRdb applying MiXCR to the multiplex PCR reads. The data show approximately 590,000 distinct CDR3 sequences, 35% to 55% seen once. Specimen: peripheral blood or thyroid tissue (not recorded which). The origin of the receptors is a woman aged 18-29 years with Graves' hyperthyroidism.

This chain uses TRBV29-1 with TRBJ2-7; 9 nucleotides match TRBD2. V dropped 8 bases and J dropped 0; count of bases not matched to a gene: 5. The CDR3 length is 13 residues. Germline V lookup: CDR1 SQVTM, CDR2 ANQGSEA. This chain's CDR3 is CSSQRGDSYEQYF. CDR3 in DNA: TGCAGCTCCCAGCGGGGGGACTCCTACGAGCAGTACTTC.

The chain couples TRBV5-1 to TRBJ2-7; 9 positions agree with TRBD2. The V and J ends lost 2 bases and 6 bases, in that order; junction bases with no gene match: 6. The V gene's germline CDR1 is SGHRS and CDR2 YFSETQ. This CDR3 has 14 amino acids. The chain's CDR3 is CASSLKREVVEQYF. The CDR3 coding sequence is TGCGCCAGCAGCTTAAAGCGGGAGGTGGTCGAGCAGTACTTC.

This clonotype has only a few counts. The V call is TRBV20-1, the J call TRBJ1-1, with a weak D call TRBD1 (5 bases). The CDR3 loop spans 13 amino acids. Germline V lookup: CDR1 DFQATT, CDR2 SNEGSKA (reference sequence). The CDR3 coding sequence is TGCAGCGCTGGGGCATTCAGGCCCACTGAAGCTTTCTTT. It is translated as CSAGAFRPTEAFF.

This clonotype was seen more than once but under ten times. The chain couples TRBV7-9 to TRBJ2-7; TRBD1 aligns across 7 bases. CDR3 length equals 15 residues. With 5 bases clipped from V and 1 base from J, the junction kept 8 bases outside the gene matches. Germline V CDR1 and CDR2: SEHNR, FQNEAQ (reference sequence). The CDR3 DNA sequence: TGTGCCAGCAGCCCGGAACCGGGACAGTCCTACGAGCAGTACTTC. This encodes CASSPEPGQSYEQYF.

The CDR3 reads CATSSGRALGTEAFF. The CDR3 coding sequence is TGTGCCACGAGCAGCGGGAGGGCCCTCGGCACTGAAGCTTTCTTT. The chain combines TRBV24-1 with TRBJ1-1; no clear D gene. There are 15 residues in the CDR3. The ends were cut back, 10 bases at V and 4 bases at J, with 21 bases in the middle. Germline V gives CDR1 KGHDR, CDR2 SFDVKD.